Listed below are T cell receptor beta chains from one sample, sequenced in a study of T cells after posttransplantation cyclophosphamide. Profiling relied on immunoSEQ multiplex PCR, and the TCRdb table lists in-frame clones only, not all of them. This sample has roughly 42,000 clones and no singletons, with approximately 4.9% in the ten largest. Sequenced: PBMCs. The source of these receptors is a woman between 50 and 59 years old in good health and a related stem cell transplant donor. Both conserved end residues are part of each CDR3. For some rows the clone size is stated as once, few or many, or as a class when expanded; others skip it.

v_call	j_call	clone_size	cdr3_aa
TRBV5-1	TRBJ2-3	many	CASSGGTSGGADTQYF
TRBV19	TRBJ2-1	many	CASSPSYNEQFF
TRBV9	TRBJ2-6	many	CASSVTPGGGGANVLTF
TRBV5-6	TRBJ2-2	many	CASSFDRGTGELFF
TRBV7-2	TRBJ1-5	many	CASSSSAGTQHF
TRBV25-1	TRBJ1-3	many	CASTTGGSGNTIYF
TRBV19	TRBJ1-1	many	CASSSGQGRQNTEAFF
TRBV28	TRBJ1-5	NA	CASTHVDQPQHF
TRBV5-6	TRBJ2-7	many	CASSLAYYYEQYF
TRBV18	TRBJ1-1	many	CASSPPAGQNTEAFF
TRBV7-2	TRBJ1-2	many	CASSHATGGGYTF
TRBV7-9	TRBJ2-5	many	CASSLALAGVETQYF
TRBV27	TRBJ2-3	few	CASSLPGLAGQVDTQYF
TRBV19	TRBJ1-1	many	CASSLQYPAEAFF
TRBV5-4	TRBJ2-5	few	CASSPRIVGSETQYF
TRBV18	TRBJ1-1	many	CASSPISQGTEAFF
TRBV11-2	TRBJ1-2	many	CASSWGQGYGYTF
TRBV7-9	TRBJ2-7	many	CASSLKGDKYEQYF
TRBV5-6	TRBJ2-7	many	CASRERDRGYEQYF
TRBV18	TRBJ2-7	many	CASGAEGGHLGEQYF
TRBV6-5	TRBJ1-2	many	CASSRDSYGYTF
TRBV29-1	TRBJ1-2	many	CSVEDAGLNYGYTF
TRBV27	TRBJ2-6	many	CASSSPGSGANVLTF
TRBV6-1	TRBJ1-5	many	CASSESGYQPQHF
TRBV30	TRBJ1-2	many	CAFSPGQGTRGYTF
TRBV6-5	TRBJ1-1	many	CASSYSRGQGTEAFF
TRBV19	TRBJ2-2	many	CATQLGTGNTGELFF
TRBV6-1	NA	few	CASSERPPYEQYF
TRBV7-3	TRBJ2-3	many	CASSLRTSGGDTQYF
TRBV7-2	TRBJ1-5	many	CASRNTVGVTNQPQHF
TRBV6-6	TRBJ1-6	many	CASRPGQENSPLHF
TRBV28	TRBJ1-2	many	CASSLRSLYGYTF
TRBV27	TRBJ2-1	many	CASSLSWRGGVNEQFF
TRBV10-2	TRBJ1-1	many	CASTPKIFYRDNTEAFF
TRBV19	TRBJ2-2	many	CASRLMSGLANTGELFF
TRBV7-2	TRBJ1-5	many	CASSLDPTVTSNQPQHF
TRBV19	TRBJ2-3	many	CASSKPGQGLDTQYF
TRBV5-1	TRBJ2-6	medium-sized	CASKAQGATGANVLTF
TRBV18	TRBJ1-1	many	CASSPLGQGLSEAFF
TRBV5-6	TRBJ2-3	many	CASSLAGTSGGDTDTQYF
TRBV15	TRBJ2-1	many	CATSRGASGGENEQFF
TRBV29-1	TRBJ1-1	many	CSAVDSQNTEAFF
TRBV6-6	TRBJ1-1	many	CASSSSRGKAEAFF
TRBV14	TRBJ2-1	many	CASSQEEGLAGLNEQFF
TRBV19	TRBJ2-5	many	CASSPAGTRRETQYF